Shown below are 28 T cell receptor beta chains from a single sample sequenced in a study of cytomegalovirus exposure and HLA in healthy donors. PCR primers comprised 60 Vbeta and 13 Jbeta primers. Assay: immunoSEQ multiplex PCR; the TCRdb copy retains only in-frame clones and omits some. Of about 140,000 clones listed, 73% are singletons. Sequencing was done on a sample of PBMCs. The receptors were sampled from a woman in her forties in good health and CMV-seronegative.

This rearrangement joins TRBV5-4 to TRBJ1-3, with a possible D match to TRBD1 (6 bases). Per the germline V gene, CDR1 is SGHNT and CDR2 is YYREEE (reference sequence). V lost 4 bases and J lost 0, with 11 bases in between. The CDR3 totals 15 residues. The CDR3: CASSPGTPSGNTIYF. As DNA, the CDR3 is TGTGCCAGCAGCCCCGGGACACCCTCTGGAAACACCATATATTTT.

The gene calls are TRBV5-6 and TRBJ2-2, with 8 bases aligning to TRBD2. Germline loops: CDR1 SGHDT, CDR2 YYEEEE. The junction had 10 bases not matched to a gene; V was cut back by 4 bases and J by 8 bases. CDR3 size: 15 residues. The CDR3 DNA reads TGTGCCAGCAGCCCGAGAAGCGGGGGTTTGGGGGAGCTGTTTTTT. It codes for CASSPRSGGLGELFF.

The rearrangement joins TRBV28 to TRBJ1-2, with D tentatively TRBD1 (5 bases). Trimming stripped 8 bases from V and 7 bases from J, with 20 bases between. The CDR3 spans 14 residues. Germline CDR1 and CDR2: MDHEN and SYDVKM. The DNA for the CDR3 is TGTGCCAGCCAGACGAAGGGGACCGGGGGTGGCTACACCTTC. This gives the protein CASQTKGTGGGYTF.

A note on this clone: Other DNA sequences in the sample encode the same CDR3. The chain links TRBV9 to TRBJ2-3, with TRBD1 as a possible D gene (6 bases). Germline V gene lookup returns CDR1 SGDLS and CDR2 YYNGEE. The CDR3 contains 13 residues. V was trimmed by 2 bases and J by 4 bases, leaving 8 bases between them. This CDR3 reads CASSVGGADTQYF. The DNA of the CDR3 is TGTGCCAGCAGCGTTGGGGGCGCAGATACGCAGTATTTT.

The V and J genes are TRBV5-1 and TRBJ1-2; TRBD1 is a possible D gene (5 bases). CDR3 length: 13 residues. Germline V gene sequence: CDR1 SGHRS, CDR2 YFSETQ. V dropped 0 bases and J dropped 10 bases, with 13 bases sitting between them. This chain's CDR3 is CASSLGGENLYTF. In nucleotides, the CDR3 is TGCGCCAGCAGCTTGGGGGGGGAGAATCTCTACACCTTC. The complete variable domain, with remaining parts taken from reference TRBV5-1 and TRBJ1-2, reads KAGVTQTPRYLIKTRGQQVTLSCSPISGHRSVSWYQQTPGQGLQFLFEYFSETQRNKGNFPGRFSGRQFSNSRSEMNVSTLELGDSALYLCASSLGGENLYTFGSGTRLTVV.

This clone was recorded a few times. This sequence joins TRBV6-6 and TRBJ1-1; D gene uncertain. The length of the CDR3 is 12 residues. The germline gives CDR1 MNHNY, CDR2 SVGAGI (reference sequence). Trimming stripped 4 bases from V and 8 bases from J, with 11 bases between. The DNA for the CDR3 is TGTGCCAGCAGTTCCGTCTGGCGGGAAGCTTTCTTT. Translation gives CASSSVWREAFF.

The rearrangement joins TRBV2 to TRBJ2-7, with 7 bases identical to TRBD2. Germline V lookup: CDR1 SNHLY, CDR2 FYNNEI. The CDR3 consists of 14 residues. V shed 7 bases and J 0 bases; nucleotides not matched to a gene: 6. The CDR3 DNA sequence: TGTGCCAGCATGGGGGGGGGTGTCTCCTACGAGCAGTACTTC. Protein product: CASMGGGVSYEQYF.

The chain combines TRBV19 with TRBJ1-1; the D is unclear. Germline lookup yields CDR1 LNHDA and CDR2 SQIVND (reference sequence). CDR3 length: 14 residues. V was clipped by 6 bases and J by 1 base, with 12 bases between them. The CDR3 DNA reads as TGTGCCAGTAGGTTGGTCGGTGGGAACACTGAAGCTTTCTTT. The encoded protein is CASRLVGGNTEAFF.

The V call is TRBV6-5, the J call TRBJ2-7; D is perhaps TRBD1 (8 bases). Deletions cut 5 bases from V and 4 bases from J, with 18 bases between. The CDR3 has 15 residues. The germline gives CDR1 MNHEY, CDR2 SVGAGI. For the CDR3, the DNA is TGTGCCAGCAGTCTAAGCGGGACAGGTGATTACGAGCAGTACGTC. It encodes CASSLSGTGDYEQYV.

The CDR3 loop is CASSLARDRGYGYTF. The DNA for the CDR3 is TGTGCCAGCTCACTCGCCCGGGACAGGGGCTATGGCTACACCTTC. The chain recombines TRBV18 with TRBJ1-2; 10 bases align to TRBD1. V shed 4 bases and J 4 bases; nucleotides not matched to a gene: 6. This CDR3 is 15 amino acids long. CDR1 and CDR2 (germline): KGHSH, LQKENI.

This clone was counted a single time. Other DNA sequences in this specimen translate into the identical CDR3. The genes are TRBV5-1 and TRBJ1-1, with D perhaps TRBD1 (5 bases). Deletions cut 4 bases from V and 4 bases from J, with 14 bases between. The germline V gene has CDR1 SGHRS and CDR2 YFSETQ. There are 14 residues in the CDR3. The CDR3 is CASSPPGGGTEAFF. The CDR3 DNA is TGCGCCAGCAGCCCCCCCGGCGGGGGCACTGAAGCTTTCTTT.

This clone was detected only a few times. V usage is TRBV6-5 and J usage is TRBJ1-1; D is perhaps TRBD1 (6 bases). The germline V and J ends were trimmed by 6 bases and 4 bases, with 15 bases remaining between them. CDR1 is MNHEY and CDR2 is SVGAGI in the germline V gene. The CDR3 totals 14 residues. The CDR3 loop reads CASRGHTGTTEAFF. The CDR3 coding sequence is TGTGCCAGCAGAGGACATACAGGGACCACTGAAGCTTTCTTT.

The chain recombines TRBV6-1 with TRBJ1-2; D is ambiguous. V shed 7 bases and J shed 4 bases, with 16 bases lying between them. The V gene's germline CDR1 is MNHNS and CDR2 SASEGT. The CDR3 is 14 amino acids. The CDR3 spells CASTQTGSGYGYTF. In DNA, the CDR3 is TGTGCCAGCACACAAACCGGCTCGGGCTATGGCTACACCTTC.

This chain joins TRBV5-1 and TRBJ2-3; TRBD1 agrees at 9 bases. The CDR3 loop spans 15 amino acids. Germline CDR1 and CDR2: SGHRS and YFSETQ. With V trimmed by 4 bases and J by 7 bases, 10 bases remained unmatched. For the CDR3, the DNA is TGCGCCAGCAGCGCCGGGACAGGGACCCTAAATACGCAGTATTTT. It translates to CASSAGTGTLNTQYF.

J is TRBJ2-7 and V is TRBV4-2; 16 positions match TRBD2. Trimming took 5 bases from V and 0 from J; bases not matched to a gene: 10. The germline gives CDR1 LGHNA, CDR2 YNFKEQ. The CDR3 spans 19 residues. The CDR3 region has the DNA TGTGCCAGCAGCGACAAGAGGGGACTAGCGGGGGGGAGCTCCTACGAGCAGTACTTC. Protein product: CASSDKRGLAGGSSYEQYF.

The rearrangement links TRBV7-9 to TRBJ2-3, with 9 bases identical to TRBD2. CDR3 length equals 15 residues. The junction had 4 bases not matched to a gene; V was cut back by 3 bases and J by 3 bases. Germline V gene data show CDR1 as SEHNR and CDR2 as FQNEAQ (reference sequence). CDR3 bases: TGTGCCAGCAGCTTGGTCCTAGCGGGAACAGATACGCAGTATTTT. Residues: CASSLVLAGTDTQYF.

The chain has TRBV19 and TRBJ1-6; no reliable D call. V was shortened by 2 bases and J by 0 bases, with 11 bases between the two germline ends. The CDR3 is 17 amino acids. Germline CDR1 reads LNHDA; CDR2 reads SQIVND (reference sequence). CDR3 in DNA: TGTGCCAGTAGTATAATGGCGGGAAGCTCCTATAATTCACCCCTCCACTTT. The encoded protein is CASSIMAGSSYNSPLHF.

The chain uses TRBV29-1 and TRBJ1-2, with 8 bases that match TRBD1. Germline lookup yields CDR1 SQVTM and CDR2 ANQGSEA. This CDR3 comprises 13 residues. With 6 bases clipped from V and 3 bases from J, the junction kept 6 bases outside the gene matches. In nucleotides, the CDR3 is TGCAGCGTCCTGGACAGGGAGGACTATGGCTACACCTTC. Its protein is CSVLDREDYGYTF. The whole variable domain, remainder taken from reference TRBV29-1 and TRBJ1-2, is SAVISQKPSRDICQRGTSLTIQCQVDSQVTMMFWYRQQPGQSLTLIATANQGSEATYESGFVIDKFPISRPNLTFSTLTVSNMSPEDSSIYLCSVLDREDYGYTFGSGTRLTVV.

The chain has TRBV4-1 and TRBJ2-3; tentative D call: TRBD2 (5 bases). Germline V gene lookup returns CDR1 MGHRA and CDR2 YSYEKL. The CDR3 runs to 15 residues. Trimming cost V 3 bases and J 3 bases, with 13 bases left between them. The DNA of the CDR3 is TGCGCCAGCAGCCACCGGGATTTGGGGACAGATACGCAGTATTTT. Protein product: CASSHRDLGTDTQYF.

The V gene is TRBV27, the J gene TRBJ1-2; the match to TRBD1 covers 9 bases. CDR3 length: 20 amino acids. J lost 3 bases, V lost 5 bases, and 22 bases had no gene match. Germline CDR1 MNHEY, CDR2 SMNVEV (reference sequence). CDR3: CASSAHPRDRVSLTYYGYTF. The DNA of the CDR3 is TGTGCCAGCAGTGCTCACCCCCGGGACAGGGTCAGCCTGACTTACTATGGCTACACCTTC.

This chain joins TRBV28 and TRBJ2-2, with 7 bases fitting TRBD2. Looked up from germline, CDR1 is MDHEN and CDR2 is SYDVKM. This CDR3 has 14 amino acids. J lost 2 bases, V lost 8 bases, and 5 bases had no gene match. DNA for the CDR3: TGTGCCAGCCGGGGGAGGGTTAACACCGGGGAGCTGTTTTTT. This translates into CASRGRVNTGELFF.

The CDR3 DNA is TGTGCCAGCAGCAAACTAACCTCTTGGCTAGACAGGGCCTACACTGAAGCTTTCTTT. Amino acid sequence: CASSKLTSWLDRAYTEAFF. The V gene is TRBV7-8, the J gene TRBJ1-1; TRBD1 aligns across 7 bases. The germline CDR1 and CDR2 sequences are SGHVS and FQNEAQ. The V and J ends lost 5 bases and 3 bases, in that order; junction bases with no gene match: 21. The CDR3 runs 19 residues.

V gene TRBV25-1 combines with J gene TRBJ1-3; D remains unclear. Trimming cost V 4 bases and J 0 bases, with 7 bases left between them. Per the germline V gene, CDR1 is MGHDK and CDR2 is SYGVNS. The CDR3 loop spans 14 amino acids. For the CDR3, the DNA is TGTGCCAGCAGTGCTATGAGCTCTGGAAACACCATATATTTT. This translates into CASSAMSSGNTIYF.

This clone has a handful of counts. This chain uses TRBV4-1 with TRBJ2-2; TRBD2 matches at 7 bases. J gave up 3 bases and V 5 bases, and 15 bases lay outside the gene matches. Germline assignment: CDR1 MGHRA and CDR2 YSYEKL. CDR3 length: 18 amino acids. The CDR3 region has the DNA TGCGCCAGCAGCACCGGGACTATAACACGCCGGGACACCGGGGAGCTGTTTTTT. This encodes CASSTGTITRRDTGELFF.

V gene TRBV18 combines with J gene TRBJ2-2; possible D gene TRBD1, 6 bases. The germline V gene encodes CDR1 KGHSH and CDR2 LQKENI. CDR3 size: 13 residues. Trimming left V 9 bases short and J 1 base short, with 9 bases between. The CDR3 region is CASVQGNTGELFF. The CDR3 region has the DNA TGTGCCAGTGTACAGGGGAACACCGGGGAGCTGTTTTTT.

This clone appeared a few times. This sequence joins TRBV10-3 and TRBJ1-1, with D unresolved. The CDR3 consists of 11 residues. Trimming removed 5 bases from V and 11 bases from J, with 12 bases in between. CDR1 is ENHRY, CDR2 SYGVKD, per germline. The CDR3 nucleotides read TGTGCCATCAGTTCTAGTCAGCGGGCTTTCTTT. It translates to CAISSSQRAFF.

The genes are TRBV21-1 and TRBJ1-5; the table's D call, TRBD1, was not checked against the DNA. TRBV21-1 is a pseudogene segment. This CDR3 spans 19 amino acids. CDR3 DNA: TGTGCCAGCAGCAAAGAGAGGACAGGTAGTAACCCTCGCAATCAGCCCCAGCATTTT. This gives the protein CASSKERTGSNPRNQPQHF.

This chain joins TRBV27 and TRBJ1-1; D unclear. V was trimmed by 5 bases and J by 1 base, leaving 8 bases between them. In germline, CDR1 is MNHEY, CDR2 SMNVEV (reference sequence). The CDR3 is 13 amino acids. The DNA of the CDR3 is TGTGCCAGCAGTCTTGTTTGGAACACTGAAGCTTTCTTT. This gives the protein CASSLVWNTEAFF.